A single T cell receptor (beta chain) is shown here with its context. What this receptor recognizes is not known. One base away there is no much larger clone; base qualities are not given. Trimming leaves V shorter by 2 bases and J shorter by 3 bases, with the junction holding 10 bases beyond the gene matches. The germline V gene yields SGHAT for CDR1 and FQNNGV for CDR2. Including cysteine and phenylalanine, the CDR3 has 18 amino acids. This entry keeps only the CDR3 DNA: 54 bases, framed from base 1. The immunoSEQ Assay, a bias-controlled multiplex PCR, was used to amplify TCRbeta CDR3 regions from genomic DNA. Concerning the study's data processing: The number of nucleated cells in each sample was estimated by amplification of reference gene primers within the assay. Sequence reads were collapsed and filtered to measure the absolute abundance of every unique TCRbeta CDR3 rearrangement. For each sample, productive Simpson clonality was calculated as the square root of Simpson's diversity index across productive rearrangements. TCRdb retrieved this table from immuneACCESS and kept in-frame rearrangements only. Not all clones are present; in checked studies, unresolved V genes account for under half, and no reason is known for the remainder. V, J and clone size are taken as reported in that table, and D and trimming were inferred from the DNA itself. The sample table lists about 160,000 clones, about 88% of them with a count of one. Around 7.1% of the sample is taken by the ten largest.

In the prospective study, participants were roughly 18 to 95 years old, resided in fewer than 25 geographic areas of the United States, and were enrolled through a virtual design. To assign participants to cohorts, the prospective study relied on clinical history that participants themselves reported in a screening survey and a study questionnaire. Recovered participants in ImmuneRACE Cohort 3 were defined as having two consecutive negative NP/OP PCR tests, clearance from a healthcare professional, or resolution of symptoms. In the prospective study, mobile phlebotomists collected whole blood, serum and a nasopharyngeal or oropharyngeal swab from each participant. Participants in the prospective study had the option to provide additional blood draws and questionnaires over a roughly two-month period. Prospective study blood samples were shipped either frozen or at room temperature before DNA extraction.

This sample was taken from a study of blood T cell repertoires in COVID-19 (dated by TCRdb to about 2020). In terms of the full investigation: Samples from collaborators originated in the United States, Italy and Spain and spanned both the acute and convalescent phases of COVID-19. The prospective study material was composed of cDNA or gDNA derived from T cells, B-cell-depleted T cells, or PBMCs. Subjects who had been exposed to COVID-19, were actively infected with it, or had recovered from it provided the deeply sampled blood TCRbeta repertoires that made up the dataset. The repertoires were released in a freely available public database intended as a resource for research on the immune response to SARS-CoV-2. Samples were obtained from the ongoing ImmuneRACE study (first 160 participants) and from 1,254 subjects provided by 6 global collaborators. A de-identified subject ID, COVID-19 status, age in years and sex were almost always included in the sample metadata. HLA class I and class II types, where available, came from metadata supplied by the sample provider rather than from assay-based typing.

Overall study outcomes, separate from this receptor: The quantity of clinical and demographic metadata differed by source and by participant and was supplied without curation.

The V gene is TRBV11-2 and the J gene is TRBJ1-3; a stretch of 10 junction bases matches TRBD1. The sequence was collected from a man aged 50 to 59 who had recovered from COVID-19. The specimen sequenced was PBMCs or T cells enriched from blood (not recorded which). At the DNA level, the sequence is TGTGCCAGCAGCTTAACCCGGACAGGGGGATATCGTGGAAACACCATATATTTT. The translation is CASSLTRTGGYRGNTIYF.